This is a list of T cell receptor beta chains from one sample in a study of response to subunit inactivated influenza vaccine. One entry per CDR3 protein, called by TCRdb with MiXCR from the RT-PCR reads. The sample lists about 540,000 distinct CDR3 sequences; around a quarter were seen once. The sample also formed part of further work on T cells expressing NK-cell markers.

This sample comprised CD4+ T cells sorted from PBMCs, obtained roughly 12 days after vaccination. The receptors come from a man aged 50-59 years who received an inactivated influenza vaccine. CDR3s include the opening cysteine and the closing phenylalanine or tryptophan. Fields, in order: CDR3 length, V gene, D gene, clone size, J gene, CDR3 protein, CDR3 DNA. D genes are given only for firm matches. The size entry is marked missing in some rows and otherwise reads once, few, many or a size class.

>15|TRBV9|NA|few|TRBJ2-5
CASSVDEVAQETQYF
TGTGCCAGCAGCGTAGACGAGGTGGCCCAAGAGACCCAGTACTTC
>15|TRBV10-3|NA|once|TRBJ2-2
CAISKLDSHTGELFF
TGTGCCATCAGCAAGCTTGACAGTCACACCGGGGAGCTGTTTTTT
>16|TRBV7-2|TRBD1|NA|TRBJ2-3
CASSFQPGQGTDTQYF
TGTGCCAGCAGTTTTCAACCGGGACAGGGGACAGATACGCAGTATTTT
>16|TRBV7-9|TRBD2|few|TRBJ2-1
CASSSILAGTYNEQFF
TGTGCCAGCAGCTCCATCCTAGCGGGGACCTACAATGAGCAGTTCTTC
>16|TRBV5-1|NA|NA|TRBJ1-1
CASSLVRTIGATEAFF
TGCGCCAGCAGCTTGGTTCGGACGATTGGTGCTACTGAAGCTTTCTTT
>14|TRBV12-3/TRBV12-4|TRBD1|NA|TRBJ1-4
CASSRGTGSGKLFF
TGTGCCAGCAGCAGAGGGACAGGGTCTGGGAAACTGTTTTTT
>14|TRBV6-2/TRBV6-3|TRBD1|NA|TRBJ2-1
CASTPGQFSNEQFF
TGTGCCAGCACTCCGGGACAGTTCTCCAATGAGCAGTTCTTC
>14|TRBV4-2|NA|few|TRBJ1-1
CASSQDVKNTEAFF
TGTGCCAGCAGCCAAGATGTCAAGAACACTGAAGCTTTCTTT
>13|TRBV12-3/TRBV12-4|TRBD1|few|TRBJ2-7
CASSLDRIGEQYF
TGTGCCAGCAGTCTGGACAGGATAGGCGAGCAGTACTTC
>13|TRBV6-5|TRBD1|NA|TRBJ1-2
CASSNRDSGGYTF
TGTGCCAGCAGTAACCGGGACAGTGGTGGCTACACCTTC
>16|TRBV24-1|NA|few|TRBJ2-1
CATSDRSVSSYNEQFF
TGTGCCACCAGTGATCGTAGCGTTTCCTCCTACAATGAGCAGTTCTTC
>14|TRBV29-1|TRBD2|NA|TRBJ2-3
CSSRTSGRTDTQYF
TGCAGCTCTCGGACTAGCGGGAGAACAGATACGCAGTATTTT
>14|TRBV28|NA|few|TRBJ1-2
CASSFRAGYYGYTF
TGTGCCAGCAGTTTCCGCGCAGGGTACTATGGCTACACCTTC
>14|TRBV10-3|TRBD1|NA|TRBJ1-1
CAIGSTGGNTEAFF
TGTGCCATCGGGTCGACAGGGGGCAACACTGAAGCTTTCTTT
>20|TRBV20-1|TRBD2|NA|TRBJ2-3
CSATPILGTSGEFDTDTQYF
TGCAGTGCTACCCCGATCCTCGGGACTAGCGGGGAATTCGACACAGATACGCAGTATTTT
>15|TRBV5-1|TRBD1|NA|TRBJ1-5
CASSLGGQNNQPQHF
TGCGCCAGCAGCTTGGGGGGACAGAACAATCAGCCCCAGCATTTT
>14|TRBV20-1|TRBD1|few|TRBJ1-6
CSAPTGGQNSPLHF
TGCAGTGCACCTACAGGGGGCCAGAATTCACCCCTCCACTTT
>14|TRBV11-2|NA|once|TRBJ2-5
CASSGKEGMETQYF
TGTGCCAGCAGCGGCAAGGAGGGGATGGAGACCCAGTACTTC
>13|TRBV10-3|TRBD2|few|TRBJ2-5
CAIGLAEKETQYF
TGTGCCATCGGACTAGCGGAAAAAGAGACCCAGTACTTC
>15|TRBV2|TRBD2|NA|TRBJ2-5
CASSQGRLAEETQYF
TGTGCCAGCAGCCAAGGGCGACTAGCGGAAGAGACCCAGTACTTC
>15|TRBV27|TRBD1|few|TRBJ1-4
CASSSGTGRNEKLFF
TGTGCCAGCAGTTCCGGGACAGGGAGGAATGAAAAACTGTTTTTT
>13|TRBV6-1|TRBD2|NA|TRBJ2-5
CASSEGGGRTQYF
TGTGCCAGCAGTGAAGGCGGGGGGAGGACCCAGTACTTC
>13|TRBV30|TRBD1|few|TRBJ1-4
CAWRADRVGKLFF
TGTGCCTGGAGAGCTGACAGGGTAGGAAAACTGTTTTTT
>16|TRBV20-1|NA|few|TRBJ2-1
CSARPNGGPAYNEQFF
TGCAGTGCTAGACCCAACGGGGGGCCCGCCTACAATGAGCAGTTCTTC
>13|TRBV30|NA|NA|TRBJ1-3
CAWGRVSGNTIYF
TGTGCCTGGGGGAGAGTCTCTGGAAACACCATATATTTT
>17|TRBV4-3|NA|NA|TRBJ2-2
CASSQVSWGTNTGELFF
TGCGCCAGCAGCCAAGTCTCGTGGGGGACGAACACCGGGGAGCTGTTTTTT
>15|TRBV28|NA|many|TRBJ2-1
CASSSPGPAVDEQFF
TGTGCCAGCAGTTCACCAGGGCCCGCCGTGGATGAGCAGTTCTTC
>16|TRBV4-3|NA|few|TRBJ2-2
CASSQVGQSLTGELFF
TGCGCCAGCAGCCAAGTCGGGCAGAGTTTGACCGGGGAGCTGTTTTTT
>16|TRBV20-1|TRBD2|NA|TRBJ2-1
CSARDPSAGRTNEQFF
TGCAGTGCTAGAGATCCATCAGCGGGACGTACCAATGAGCAGTTCTTC
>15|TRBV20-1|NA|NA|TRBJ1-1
CSAPNIGRSNTEAFF
TGCAGTGCTCCCAATATAGGTCGGTCCAACACTGAAGCTTTCTTT
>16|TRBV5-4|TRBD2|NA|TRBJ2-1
CASSLALGEGPNEQFF
TGTGCCAGCAGCTTGGCCTTGGGGGAGGGCCCGAATGAGCAGTTCTTC
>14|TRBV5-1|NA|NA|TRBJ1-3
CASSLEPAGNTIYF
TGCGCCAGCAGCTTGGAGCCGGCCGGAAACACCATATATTTT
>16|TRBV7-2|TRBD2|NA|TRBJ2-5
CASSLAFGGRAQTQYF
TGTGCCAGCAGCTTAGCTTTCGGCGGGAGGGCACAGACCCAGTACTTC
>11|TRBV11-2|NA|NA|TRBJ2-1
CASSLGGAGYF
TGTGCCAGCAGCTTAGGTGGCGCTGGCTACTTC
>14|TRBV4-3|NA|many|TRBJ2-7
CASSQDLASYEQYF
TGCGCCAGCAGCCAAGACTTGGCCAGCTACGAGCAGTACTTC
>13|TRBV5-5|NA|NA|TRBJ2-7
CASSTPDTYEQYF
TGTGCCAGCAGCACCCCCGACACCTACGAGCAGTACTTC
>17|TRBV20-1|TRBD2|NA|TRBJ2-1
CSARTSGGTSSYNEQFF
TGCAGTGCTAGAACTAGCGGGGGCACGAGCTCCTACAATGAGCAGTTCTTC
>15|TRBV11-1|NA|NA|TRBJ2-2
CASSFRELNTGELFF
TGTGCCAGCAGCTTTCGTGAATTGAACACCGGGGAGCTGTTTTTT
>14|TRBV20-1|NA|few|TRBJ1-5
CSARAGASYQPQHF
TGCAGTGCTAGGGCGGGGGCAAGCTATCAGCCCCAGCATTTT
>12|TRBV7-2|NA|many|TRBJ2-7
CASSPQEGLQYF
TGTGCCAGCAGCCCTCAAGAAGGACTTCAGTACTTC
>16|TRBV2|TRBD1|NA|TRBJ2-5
CASSEPPAGGQETQYF
TGTGCCAGCAGTGAACCCCCGGCAGGGGGTCAAGAGACCCAGTACTTC
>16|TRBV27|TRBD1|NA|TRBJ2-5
CASSTLRDRTGETQYF
TGTGCCAGCAGTACGCTCCGGGACAGGACCGGAGAGACCCAGTACTTC
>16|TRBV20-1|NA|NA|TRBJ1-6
CSASLRTKHYNSPLHF
TGCAGTGCTAGTCTCAGGACAAAGCACTATAATTCACCCCTCCACTTT
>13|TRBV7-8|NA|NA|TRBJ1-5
CASSLGQLQPQHF
TGTGCCAGCAGCTTAGGACAGCTCCAGCCCCAGCATTTT
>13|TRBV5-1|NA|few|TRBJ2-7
CASSLALGGEQYF
TGCGCCAGCAGCTTGGCCTTGGGAGGCGAGCAGTACTTC
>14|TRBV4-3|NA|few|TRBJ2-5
CASSQERRGETQYF
TGCGCCAGCAGCCAAGAACGGAGGGGAGAGACCCAGTACTTC
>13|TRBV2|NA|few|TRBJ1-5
CASSEVKRQPQHF
TGTGCCAGCAGTGAGGTAAAGCGGCAGCCCCAGCATTTT
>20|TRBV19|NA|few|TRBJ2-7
CASSIDGGTLRSTRGLEQYF
TGTGCCAGTAGTATAGATGGGGGCACGCTAAGGTCTACAAGAGGGCTCGAGCAGTACTTC
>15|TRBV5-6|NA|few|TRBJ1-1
CASSLAGRKGTEAFF
TGTGCCAGCAGCTTGGCTGGCAGGAAAGGCACTGAAGCTTTCTTT
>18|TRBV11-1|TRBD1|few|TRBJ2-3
CASSSTRQGRTFADTQYF
TGTGCCAGCAGTTCTACCCGACAGGGTCGGACGTTCGCAGATACGCAGTATTTT
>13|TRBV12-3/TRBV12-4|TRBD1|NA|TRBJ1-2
CASSSAGGRGYTF
TGTGCCAGCAGTTCGGCAGGGGGCCGCGGCTACACCTTC
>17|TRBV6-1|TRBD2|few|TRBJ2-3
CASRAVGIGRGSDTQYF
TGTGCCAGCAGAGCCGTTGGTATAGGGAGGGGTTCGGATACGCAGTATTTT
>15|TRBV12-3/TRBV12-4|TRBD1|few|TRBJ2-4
CASSSLTGVKNIQYF
TGTGCCAGCAGTTCCCTGACAGGGGTCAAAAACATTCAGTACTTC